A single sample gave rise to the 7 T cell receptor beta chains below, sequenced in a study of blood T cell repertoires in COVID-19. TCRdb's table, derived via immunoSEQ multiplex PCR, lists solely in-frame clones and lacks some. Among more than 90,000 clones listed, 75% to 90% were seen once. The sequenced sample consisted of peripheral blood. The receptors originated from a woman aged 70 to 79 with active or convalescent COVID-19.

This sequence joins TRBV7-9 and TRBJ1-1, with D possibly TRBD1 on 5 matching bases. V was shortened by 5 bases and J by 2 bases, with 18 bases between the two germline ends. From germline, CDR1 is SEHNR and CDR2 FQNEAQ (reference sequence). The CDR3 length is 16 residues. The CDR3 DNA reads TGTGCCAGCAGCCCCTCGTACCCAGGGTCAAACACTGAAGCTTTCTTT. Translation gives CASSPSYPGSNTEAFF. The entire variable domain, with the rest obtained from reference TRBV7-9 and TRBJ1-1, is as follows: DTGVSQNPRHKITKRGQNVTFRCDPISEHNRLYWYRQTLGQGPEFLTYFQNEAQLEKSRLLSDRFSAERPKGSFSTLEIQRTEQGDSAMYLCASSPSYPGSNTEAFFGQGTRLTVV.

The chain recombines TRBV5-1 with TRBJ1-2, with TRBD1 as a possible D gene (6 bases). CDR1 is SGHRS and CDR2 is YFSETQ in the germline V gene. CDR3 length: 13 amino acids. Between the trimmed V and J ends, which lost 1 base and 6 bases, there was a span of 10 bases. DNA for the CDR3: TGCGCCAGCAGCTTGCCAGGACAGAATGGCTACACCTTC. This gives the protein CASSLPGQNGYTF.

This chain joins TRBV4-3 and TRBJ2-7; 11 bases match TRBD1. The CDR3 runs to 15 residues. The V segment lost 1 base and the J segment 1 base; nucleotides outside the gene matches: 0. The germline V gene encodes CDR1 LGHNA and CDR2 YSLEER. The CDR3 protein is CASSQGDRGSYEQYF. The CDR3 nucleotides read TGCGCCAGCAGCCAAGGGGACAGGGGGTCCTACGAGCAGTACTTC.

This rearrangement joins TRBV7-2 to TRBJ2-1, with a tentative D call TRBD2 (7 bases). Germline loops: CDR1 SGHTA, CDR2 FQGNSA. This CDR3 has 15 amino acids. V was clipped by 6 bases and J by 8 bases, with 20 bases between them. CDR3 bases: TGTGCCAGCAGTCGCGCGGGGGCGACGTTCTATGAGCAGTTCTTC. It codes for CASSRAGATFYEQFF.

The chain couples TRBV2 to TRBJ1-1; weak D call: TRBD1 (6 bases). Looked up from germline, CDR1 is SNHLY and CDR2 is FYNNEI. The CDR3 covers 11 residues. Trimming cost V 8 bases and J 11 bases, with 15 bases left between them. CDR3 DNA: TGTGCCAGCGGTTCGACAGGCAGCGCTTTCTTT. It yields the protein CASGSTGSAFF.

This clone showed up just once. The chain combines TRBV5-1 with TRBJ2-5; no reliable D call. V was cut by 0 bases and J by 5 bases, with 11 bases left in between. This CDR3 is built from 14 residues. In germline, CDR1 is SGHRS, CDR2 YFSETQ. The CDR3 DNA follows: TGCGCCAGCAGCTTGGTTTTAGTAACCGAGACCCAGTACTTC. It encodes CASSLVLVTETQYF.

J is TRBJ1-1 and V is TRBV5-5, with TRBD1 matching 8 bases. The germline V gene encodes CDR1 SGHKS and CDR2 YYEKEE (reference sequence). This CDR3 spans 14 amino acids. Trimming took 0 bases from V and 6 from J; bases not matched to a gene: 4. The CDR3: CASSLGDRIAEAFF. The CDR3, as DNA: TGTGCCAGCAGCTTGGGGGACAGGATCGCTGAAGCTTTCTTT.